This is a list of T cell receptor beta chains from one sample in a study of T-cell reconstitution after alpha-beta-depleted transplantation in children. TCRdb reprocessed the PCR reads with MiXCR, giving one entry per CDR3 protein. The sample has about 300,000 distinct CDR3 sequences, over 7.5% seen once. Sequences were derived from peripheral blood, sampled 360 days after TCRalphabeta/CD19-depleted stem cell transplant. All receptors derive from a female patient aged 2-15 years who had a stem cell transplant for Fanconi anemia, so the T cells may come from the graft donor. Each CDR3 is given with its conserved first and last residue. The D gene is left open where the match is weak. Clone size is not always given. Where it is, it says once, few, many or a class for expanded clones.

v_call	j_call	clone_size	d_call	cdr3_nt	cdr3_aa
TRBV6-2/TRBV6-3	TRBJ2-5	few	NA	TGTGCCAGCGGAAGGGATCAAGAGACCCAGTACTTC	CASGRDQETQYF
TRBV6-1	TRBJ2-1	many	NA	TGTGCCAGCAGTGAAGCCGGACAGTTATCCTACAATGAGCAGTTCTTC	CASSEAGQLSYNEQFF
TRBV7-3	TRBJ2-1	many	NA	TGTGCCAGCAGCTTATCCCACTCCTACAATGAGCAGTTCTTC	CASSLSHSYNEQFF
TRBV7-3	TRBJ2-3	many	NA	TGTGCCAGCAGCTTAGGCAGTACCTCAGATACGCAGTATTTT	CASSLGSTSDTQYF
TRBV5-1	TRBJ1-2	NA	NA	TGCGCCAGCAGCTACTTTGGGATACCGGGACACCCTCTACAAGGCTACACCTTC	CASSYFGIPGHPLQGYTF
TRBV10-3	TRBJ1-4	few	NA	TGTGCCATCAGCGACCCGGGGCTAGGTAATGAAAAACTGTTTTTT	CAISDPGLGNEKLFF
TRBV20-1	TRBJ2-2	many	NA	TGCAGTGCTAGCGGGAATTTGAACACCGGGGAGCTGTTTTTT	CSASGNLNTGELFF
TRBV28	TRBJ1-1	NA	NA	TGTGCCAGCAGTCAACCACCGTTGGGGGGGACTGAAGCTTTCTTT	CASSQPPLGGTEAFF
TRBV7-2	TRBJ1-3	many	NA	TGTGCCAGCAGCTTACCTCACAGGGGAAACACCATATATTTT	CASSLPHRGNTIYF
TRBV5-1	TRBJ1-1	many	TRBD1	TGCGCCAGCAGCTTGGCAACCTATCGAGGGACAGATGAAGCTTTCTTT	CASSLATYRGTDEAFF
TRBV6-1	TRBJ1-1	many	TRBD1	TGTGCCAGCAGTCAACGGACTCCGAGGGGGCAGGCTTTCTTT	CASSQRTPRGQAFF
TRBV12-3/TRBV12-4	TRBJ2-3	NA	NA	TGTGCCTTCAGTCCCTTTCGGTGGGCAGGGGCCAGATCCACAGATACGCAGTATTTT	CAFSPFRWAGARSTDTQYF
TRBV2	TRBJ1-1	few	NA	TGTGCCAGCGGACTGCTACTTGAAGCTTTCTTT	CASGLLLEAFF
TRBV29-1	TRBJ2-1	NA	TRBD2	TGCAGCGTTTGGCGGGAGGGCCCTAATGAGCAGTTCTTC	CSVWREGPNEQFF
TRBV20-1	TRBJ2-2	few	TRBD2	TGCAGTGCTAGAGATCGGTTCGGGACTAGCGGCTCCGGGGAGCTGTTTTTT	CSARDRFGTSGSGELFF
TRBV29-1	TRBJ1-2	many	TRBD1	TGCAGCGGTGGGACAGACTATGGCTACACCTTC	CSGGTDYGYTF
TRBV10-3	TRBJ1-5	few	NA	TGTGCCATCGCGGTGAGCAGCAATCAGCCCCAGCATTTT	CAIAVSSNQPQHF
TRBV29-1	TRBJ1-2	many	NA	TGCAGCGTAGTAAGGAGAGGCTATGGCTACACCTTC	CSVVRRGYGYTF
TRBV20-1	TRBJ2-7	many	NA	TGCAGTGCTAGAGATAGGGTATACCCCTACGAGCAGTACTTC	CSARDRVYPYEQYF
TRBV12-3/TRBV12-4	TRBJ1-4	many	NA	TGTGCCAGCAGTTTCGGGAACGTTAATGAAAAACTGTTTTTT	CASSFGNVNEKLFF
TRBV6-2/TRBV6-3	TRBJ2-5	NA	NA	TGTGCCAGCAGCCCCCGGGACTTGGAGACCCAGTACTTC	CASSPRDLETQYF
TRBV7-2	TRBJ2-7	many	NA	TGTGCCAGCAGCTTTGACAGGTTCACCTACGAGCAGTACTTC	CASSFDRFTYEQYF
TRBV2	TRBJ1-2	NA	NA	TGTGCCAGCAGTGCAACGGTCTATGGCTACACCTTC	CASSATVYGYTF
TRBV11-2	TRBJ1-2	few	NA	TGTGCCAGCAGCTTACTCGCGGGGTTTAACTATGGCTACACCTTC	CASSLLAGFNYGYTF
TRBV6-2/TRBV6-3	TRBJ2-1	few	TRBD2	TGTGCCAGCAGCCCCGGGACTAGCGGGAGAAAACTACGCTCCTACAATGAGCAGTTCTTC	CASSPGTSGRKLRSYNEQFF
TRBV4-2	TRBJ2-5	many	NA	TGTGCCAGCAGCCAAGCACCAGGGTACGAACAAGAGACCCAGTACTTC	CASSQAPGYEQETQYF
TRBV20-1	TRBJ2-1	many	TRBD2	TGCAGTGCTAGAGATCTAGCGGGAGGGCCACCCTCCTACAATGAGCAGTTCTTC	CSARDLAGGPPSYNEQFF
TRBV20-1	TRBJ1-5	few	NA	TGCAGTGCTAAAGCGCAGGACAGAGACTTCTATAGCAATCAGCCCCAGCATTTT	CSAKAQDRDFYSNQPQHF
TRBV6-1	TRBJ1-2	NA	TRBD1	TGTGCCAGCAGGCTTCAAGGGGGCTCGTGGAACTATGGCTACACCTTC	CASRLQGGSWNYGYTF
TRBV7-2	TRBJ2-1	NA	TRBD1	TGTGCCAGCAGCTTAACACAGGGGTACAATGAGCAGTTCTTC	CASSLTQGYNEQFF
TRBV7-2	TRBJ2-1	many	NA	TGTGCCAGCAGCTTAGCAGGGAGTCTCCACAATGAGCAGTTCTTC	CASSLAGSLHNEQFF
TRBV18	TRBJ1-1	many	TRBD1	TGTGCCAGCTCACCTGGGACAGGGGGCTCCAGCACTGAAGCTTTCTTT	CASSPGTGGSSTEAFF
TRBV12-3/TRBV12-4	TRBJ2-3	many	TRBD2	TGTGCCAGCGGGTCCTCCCCCCGACTAGCCTACACAGATACGCAGTATTTT	CASGSSPRLAYTDTQYF
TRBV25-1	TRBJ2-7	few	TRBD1	TGTGCCAGCAGTGAATACGGGGACAGGGGCTACGAGCAGTACTTC	CASSEYGDRGYEQYF
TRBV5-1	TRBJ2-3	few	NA	TGCGCCAGCAGCTTGGGACACGGGGGACTCACAGATACGCAGTATTTT	CASSLGHGGLTDTQYF
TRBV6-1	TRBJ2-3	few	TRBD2	TGTGCCAGCAGTGAAGTAGCGGGGGAGGAAGATACGCAGTATTTT	CASSEVAGEEDTQYF
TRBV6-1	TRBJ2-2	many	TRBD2	TGTGCCAGCAGTCCCCACGGACTAGCCCCCGGGGAGCTGTTTTTT	CASSPHGLAPGELFF
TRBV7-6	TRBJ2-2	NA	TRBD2	TGTGCCAGCAGCTTAGTCGGGGGGGCCTCCGTCGGGGAGCTGTTTTTT	CASSLVGGASVGELFF
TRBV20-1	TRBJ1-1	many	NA	TGCAGTGCTAGGGACGGCCCTAACACTGAAGCTTTCTTT	CSARDGPNTEAFF
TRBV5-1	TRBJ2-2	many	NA	TGCGCCAGCAAACGGGGTCAGGGGATCGACACCGGGGAGCTGTTTTTT	CASKRGQGIDTGELFF
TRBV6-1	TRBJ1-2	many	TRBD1	TGTGCCAGCAGTGCGGGACAGGGAGCTAACTATGGCTACACCTTC	CASSAGQGANYGYTF
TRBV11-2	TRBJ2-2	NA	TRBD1	TGTGCCAGCAGCTCGTACAGGGGCGCGGGGGAGCTGTTTTTT	CASSSYRGAGELFF
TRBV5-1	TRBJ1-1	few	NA	TGCGCCAGCAGCTCGAATTTTATGAACACTGAAGCTTTCTTT	CASSSNFMNTEAFF
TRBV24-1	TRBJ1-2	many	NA	TGTGCCACCAGTGACTCAGGCACGCCGCATGGCTACACCTTC	CATSDSGTPHGYTF
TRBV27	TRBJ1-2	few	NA	TGTGCCAGCAGTCCAGGGGTATTCTATGGCTACACCTTC	CASSPGVFYGYTF
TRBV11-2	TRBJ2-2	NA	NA	TGTGCCAGCAGCTTAAATAGGGGGAGAGTGACCGGGGAGCTGTTTTTT	CASSLNRGRVTGELFF
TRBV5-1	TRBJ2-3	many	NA	TGCGCCAGCAGCTTGATAGAGCCTAGCACAGATACGCAGTATTTT	CASSLIEPSTDTQYF
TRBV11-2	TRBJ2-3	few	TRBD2	TGTGCCAGCAGCTTACAGCTTCGGGTACTAGCGGGGCTTCGCAGGGATACGCAGTATTTT	CASSLQLRVLAGLRRDTQYF